Below are 31 T cell receptor beta chains sequenced from a single sample in a study of identifying expanded T cells in peripheral blood. The protocol was immunoSEQ multiplex PCR, while the TCRdb copy is restricted to in-frame clones and leaves out a portion. The table shows 120,000 or so clones, with 75% to 90% occurring only once. The specimen was blood. The source of these receptors is a person aged 18-69 years in good health.

This clone was recorded only once. The J gene is TRBJ1-2, the V gene TRBV5-1; possible D gene TRBD1, 6 bases. This CDR3 spans 13 amino acids. Germline lookup yields CDR1 SGHRS and CDR2 YFSETQ. Trimming removed 4 bases from V and 4 bases from J, with 11 bases in between. CDR3 residues: CASSPPGVYGYTF. In DNA, the CDR3 is TGCGCCAGCAGCCCCCCAGGGGTCTATGGCTACACCTTC.

This chain connects TRBV7-7 to TRBJ2-7, with D possibly being TRBD1 or TRBD2 (5 bases each). Trimming left V 5 bases short and J 2 bases short, with 13 bases between. The CDR3 loop spans 14 amino acids. CDR1 is SSHAT and CDR2 is FNYEAQ in the germline V gene (reference sequence). CDR3 DNA: TGTGCCAGCAGCCCCCTTCAGGGACCCTACGAGCAGTACTTC. Protein sequence: CASSPLQGPYEQYF.

This chain connects TRBV11-2 to TRBJ1-3, with D uncertain. Per germline, CDR1 SGHAT and CDR2 FQNNGV. The length of the CDR3 is 16 residues. V was shortened by 5 bases and J by 0 bases, with 14 bases between the two germline ends. The CDR3 nucleotides read TGTGCCAGCAGCCGCGCCGGCGCCCGCTCTGGAAACACCATATATTTT. Translating gives CASSRAGARSGNTIYF.

This clone was seen more than once but under ten times. This chain connects TRBV7-8 to TRBJ1-2; D is undetermined. The CDR3 runs 14 residues. V shed 0 bases and J shed 7 bases, with 12 bases lying between them. Germline V CDR1 and CDR2: SGHVS, FQNEAQ. As DNA, the CDR3 is TGTGCCAGCAGCTTAGCGGGGTCGTCGTCTGGCTACACCTTC. It specifies CASSLAGSSSGYTF.

The V gene is TRBV6-6, the J gene TRBJ2-2; D is undetermined. Between the trimmed V and J ends, which lost 4 bases and 3 bases, there was a span of 9 bases. The CDR3 has 14 amino acids. The germline CDR1 and CDR2 sequences are MNHNY and SVGAGI (reference sequence). For the CDR3, the DNA is TGTGCCAGCAGTTCCGATACCTACACCGGGGAGCTGTTTTTT. It is translated as CASSSDTYTGELFF.

This clone was counted a single time. The chain has TRBV9 and TRBJ2-5; no definite D call. The CDR3 totals 12 residues. Trimming left V 5 bases short and J 4 bases short, with 9 bases between. CDR1 and CDR2 from the germline V gene are SGDLS and YYNGEE. The CDR3: CASRGEAETQYF. CDR3 DNA: TGTGCCAGCAGAGGCGAGGCAGAGACCCAGTACTTC.

In this sample, this clone turned up a few times. For the CDR3, the DNA is TGTGCCAGCAGCCAACGAACGGGGATGGCCTACGAGCAGTACTTC. Its translation is CASSQRTGMAYEQYF. The chain combines TRBV7-2 with TRBJ2-7; a possible D gene is TRBD2 (5 bases). The CDR3 extends over 15 amino acids. CDR1 SGHTA and CDR2 FQGNSA come from the germline V gene. The V end lost 5 bases, the J end lost 2 bases, and 16 bases lay between the germline ends. The full variable domain, completed using reference TRBV7-2 and TRBJ2-7, is GAGVSQSPSNKVTEKGKDVELRCDPISGHTALYWYRQSLGQGLEFLIYFQGNSAPDKSGLPSDRFSAERTGGSVSTLTIQRTQQEDSAVYLCASSQRTGMAYEQYFGPGTRLTVT.

J is TRBJ2-5 and V is TRBV7-9, with D perhaps TRBD2 (5 bases). V was cut by 1 base and J by 5 bases, with 14 bases left in between. CDR3 length equals 15 residues. Germline lookup yields CDR1 SEHNR and CDR2 FQNEAQ (reference sequence). CDR3 DNA sequence: TGTGCCAGCAGCTTAGGAGGTGGAGGTATGGAGACCCAGTACTTC. This sequence encodes CASSLGGGGMETQYF.

The table lists this clone with a count of one. The CDR3 reads CGSRQGKDGYTF. In DNA form, the CDR3 reads TGTGGCTCCAGACAGGGAAAGGATGGCTACACCTTC. The chain employs TRBV30 and TRBJ1-2; 7 nucleotides match TRBD1. This CDR3 spans 12 amino acids. Per the germline V gene, CDR1 is GTSNPN and CDR2 is SVGIG (reference sequence).

The chain links TRBV27 to TRBJ1-2, with unresolved D. The V end lost 0 bases, the J end lost 8 bases, and 13 bases lay between the germline ends. The germline gives CDR1 MNHEY, CDR2 SMNVEV (reference sequence). The CDR3 loop spans 14 amino acids. CDR3 DNA: TGTGCCAGCAGTTTATCCCCAGGACGGAGAGGCTACACCTTC. Translated, it gives CASSLSPGRRGYTF.

This clone appeared once. V is TRBV6-5 and J is TRBJ2-6; D tentatively reads TRBD1 or TRBD2 (5 bases each). Trimming cost V 7 bases and J 4 bases, with 14 bases left between them. Looked up from germline, CDR1 is MNHEY and CDR2 is SVGAGI. CDR3 size: 15 residues. The CDR3 DNA sequence: TGTGCCAGCACCAAAGGGACGGGCGGGGCCAACGTCCTGACTTTC. This translates into CASTKGTGGANVLTF.

The chain is built from TRBV2 and TRBJ1-5; 12 bases are shared with TRBD1. CDR1 and CDR2 from the germline V gene are SNHLY and FYNNEI. J was trimmed by 2 bases and V by 6 bases; bases with no gene match: 11. The CDR3 spans 18 residues. For the CDR3, the DNA is TGTGCCAGCAGACGGGACAGGGGGCTGTACATTCGCAATCAGCCCCAGCATTTT. Protein: CASRRDRGLYIRNQPQHF.

This clone has only one observation. The chain couples TRBV7-9 to TRBJ1-5; possibly TRBD1 for D (5 bases). Trimming removed 8 bases at V and 7 bases at J, with 15 bases between. CDR3 size: 13 residues. The germline CDR1 and CDR2 sequences are SEHNR and FQNEAQ (reference sequence). CDR3 loop: CASDGGTDQPQHF. The CDR3 bases are TGTGCCAGCGACGGGGGGACGGACCAGCCCCAGCATTTT.

The V and J genes are TRBV7-6 and TRBJ1-2; weak D call: TRBD1 (5 bases). The CDR3 contains 13 residues. Germline V lookup: CDR1 SGHVS, CDR2 FNYEAQ. Between the trimmed V and J ends, which lost 5 bases and 3 bases, there was a span of 10 bases. The CDR3: CASSPGTDYGYTF. As DNA, the CDR3 is TGTGCCAGCAGCCCTGGGACGGACTATGGCTACACCTTC.

This clone was observed a few times. The chain combines TRBV15 with TRBJ1-5; the D is unclear. The CDR3 runs 14 residues. The V gene lost 5 bases and the J gene lost 1 base, with 9 bases spanning the gap. The germline CDR1 and CDR2 sequences are LNHNV and YYDKDF (reference sequence). The CDR3 DNA reads as TGTGCCACCAGCGCCCATAGGAGCAATCAGCCCCAGCATTTT. Its translation is CATSAHRSNQPQHF. Based on the CDR3 plus reference TRBV15 and TRBJ1-5, the full variable domain is DAMVIQNPRYQVTQFGKPVTLSCSQTLNHNVMYWYQQKSSQAPKLLFHYYDKDFNNEADTPDNFQSRRPNTSFCFLDIRSPGLGDTAMYLCATSAHRSNQPQHFGDGTRLSIL.

J is TRBJ2-5 and V is TRBV30; D is possibly TRBD1 (5 bases). This CDR3 contains 15 residues. Germline V gives CDR1 GTSNPN, CDR2 SVGIG (reference sequence). The V gene lost 1 base and the J gene lost 5 bases, with 17 bases spanning the gap. The CDR3 nucleotides read TGTGCCTGGAGTGAATTTAGCAGGGCCCGGGAGACCCAGTACTTC. Translated: CAWSEFSRARETQYF.

The rearrangement uses TRBV4-3 and TRBJ2-5; D remains unclear. There are 15 residues in the CDR3. Looked up from germline, CDR1 is LGHNA and CDR2 is YSLEER. V lost 0 bases and J lost 7, with 15 bases in between. This chain's CDR3 is CASSQEAGSLGTQYF. CDR3 sequence (DNA): TGCGCCAGCAGCCAAGAGGCAGGTTCCCTGGGGACCCAGTACTTC.

CDR3 protein: CSVDRPQGTYGYTF. DNA of the CDR3: TGCAGCGTTGACCGTCCCCAGGGAACCTATGGCTACACCTTC. V and J are TRBV29-1 and TRBJ1-2; a possible D gene is TRBD1 (5 bases). CDR1 and CDR2 (germline): SQVTM, ANQGSEA. The CDR3 loop spans 14 amino acids. V was pared by 3 bases and J by 4 bases, with 15 bases between.

The chain uses TRBV29-1 and TRBJ1-5; no firm D call. The CDR3 consists of 13 residues. The V gene's germline CDR1 is SQVTM and CDR2 ANQGSEA. Between the trimmed V and J ends, which lost 6 bases and 0 bases, there was a span of 9 bases. The CDR3 DNA sequence: TGCAGCGTCGCTTACTATAGCAATCAGCCCCAGCATTTT. Residues: CSVAYYSNQPQHF.

The CDR3 sequence is CASSISGGNQPQHF. The CDR3 DNA reads TGTGCCAGTAGTATTTCAGGGGGGAATCAGCCCCAGCATTTT. V usage is TRBV19 and J usage is TRBJ1-5; 7 nucleotides match TRBD1. V dropped 3 bases and J dropped 4; count of bases not matched to a gene: 3. Germline loops: CDR1 LNHDA, CDR2 SQIVND (reference sequence). The CDR3 is made up of 14 amino acids.

The chain carries TRBV5-5 and TRBJ1-2; D gene unclear. The V gene's germline CDR1 is SGHKS and CDR2 YYEKEE (reference sequence). V was clipped by 4 bases and J by 1 base, with 14 bases between them. The length of the CDR3 is 15 residues. CDR3 sequence reads: CASSPPTELNYGYTF. CDR3 nucleotide sequence: TGTGCCAGCAGCCCGCCTACGGAGCTTAACTATGGCTACACCTTC.

The rearrangement joins TRBV7-9 to TRBJ1-6; no clear D. Deletions cut 1 base from V and 7 bases from J, with 11 bases between. The CDR3 consists of 15 residues. Germline V CDR1 and CDR2: SEHNR, FQNEAQ (reference sequence). This CDR3 is CASSLVFSGNSPLHF. DNA for the CDR3: TGTGCCAGCAGCTTAGTCTTTTCGGGAAATTCACCCCTCCACTTT.

This chain connects TRBV4-3 to TRBJ1-2; TRBD1 might be the D (6 bases). The CDR3 has 17 residues. Trimming stripped 4 bases from V and 2 bases from J, with 20 bases between. CDR1 and CDR2 from the germline V gene are LGHNA and YSLEER. In nucleotides, the CDR3 is TGCGCCAGCAGCCCGGCGGGATTAAGGGGGAGGAACTATGGCTACACCTTC. This sequence encodes CASSPAGLRGRNYGYTF.

The CDR3 region is CASSERGYPDEKLFF. Here the CDR3 DNA reads TGTGCCAGCAGTGAACGGGGTTATCCGGATGAAAAACTGTTTTTT. This chain uses TRBV2 with TRBJ1-4; the D is unclear. Deletions cut 2 bases from V and 6 bases from J, with 13 bases between. This CDR3 spans 15 amino acids. Germline V gene data show CDR1 as SNHLY and CDR2 as FYNNEI.

This clone occurred a few times. The V and J genes are TRBV19 and TRBJ1-2; D remains ambiguous. Trimming took off 6 bases at V and 0 bases at J, with 8 bases between the two ends. There are 13 residues in the CDR3. CDR1 is LNHDA, CDR2 SQIVND, per germline (reference sequence). The DNA of the CDR3 is TGTGCCAGTAGAGAGGGAGCTAACTATGGCTACACCTTC. It yields the protein CASREGANYGYTF. Full variable domain (outside the CDR3, taken from reference TRBV19 and TRBJ1-2): DGGITQSPKYLFRKEGQNVTLSCEQNLNHDAMYWYRQDPGQGLRLIYYSQIVNDFQKGDIAEGYSVSREKKESFPLTVTSAQKNPTAFYLCASREGANYGYTFGSGTRLTVV.

V usage is TRBV5-1 and J usage is TRBJ2-1; 8 nucleotides align to TRBD2. Germline loops: CDR1 SGHRS, CDR2 YFSETQ. V shed 0 bases and J 7 bases; nucleotides not matched to a gene: 3. This CDR3 spans 14 amino acids. CDR3 protein: CASSLVSGVNEQFF. DNA of the CDR3: TGCGCCAGCAGCTTGGTTAGCGGGGTGAATGAGCAGTTCTTC.

This clone was counted once. The chain couples TRBV6-6 to TRBJ2-7; D gene unclear. Germline-derived CDR1 and CDR2 are MNHNY and SVGAGI (reference sequence). The CDR3 is 16 residues long. V dropped 0 bases and J dropped 0 bases, with 12 bases sitting between them. DNA of the CDR3: TGTGCCAGCAGTTACTCGCGTGCCGATAGCTCCTACGAGCAGTACTTC. The encoded protein is CASSYSRADSSYEQYF.

The chain joins TRBV7-9 to TRBJ2-7, with D possibly matching TRBD1 (6 bases). Germline V gene data show CDR1 as SEHNR and CDR2 as FQNEAQ (reference sequence). Between the trimmed V and J ends, which lost 3 bases and 4 bases, there was a span of 7 bases. The length of the CDR3 is 12 residues. CDR3 nucleotides: TGTGCCAGCAGCTTGAGGGGGTACGAGCAGTACTTC. It encodes CASSLRGYEQYF.

The V call is TRBV14, the J call TRBJ2-3; D is undetermined. The V gene lost 1 base and the J gene lost 4 bases, with 0 bases spanning the gap. This CDR3 region has 11 residues. Germline V lookup: CDR1 SGHDN, CDR2 FVKESK. CDR3 DNA sequence: TGTGCCAGCAGCCAAGCAGATACGCAGTATTTT. This translates into CASSQADTQYF.

In regard to this clone: Other DNA sequences in the same sample also yield this CDR3. The chain carries TRBV5-4 and TRBJ2-6; 8 nucleotides match TRBD1. Germline-derived CDR1 and CDR2 are SGHNT and YYREEE (reference sequence). V was clipped by 4 bases and J by 0 bases; unmatched bases: 6. The CDR3 is made up of 17 amino acids. CDR3 nucleotide sequence: TGTGCCAGCAGCCTAGGACAGGGATACTCTGGGGCCAACGTCCTGACTTTC. Translated: CASSLGQGYSGANVLTF.

V gene TRBV2 combines with J gene TRBJ2-7; D ambiguous. Germline V gene data show CDR1 as SNHLY and CDR2 as FYNNEI. V lost 7 bases, J lost 7 bases, and 14 bases lay in between. There are 12 residues in the CDR3. CDR3 residues: CASNPGSLEQYF. The CDR3 DNA reads as TGTGCCAGCAACCCGGGCAGCCTGGAGCAGTACTTC.